This TCR beta chain was found in a study of blood T cell repertoires in COVID-19. Study at large: COVID-19 samples, acute and convalescent, were from the United States, Italy and Spain.

The germline V gene has CDR1 LNHDA and CDR2 SQIVND (reference sequence). This CDR3 region has 14 residues. V was clipped by 3 bases and J by 8 bases; unmatched bases: 7. Measured with immunoSEQ multiplex PCR; TCRdb has only the in-frame clones, and not every one. The sample contains approximately 35,000 clones, around 88% of which appear only once. The rearrangement uses TRBV19 and TRBJ1-2, with 9 bases identical to TRBD1. The sequenced sample was peripheral blood. This receptor was identified in a human donor in a cohort sampled during active COVID-19. The CDR3 protein is CASSMGDRVEGYTF. The CDR3 DNA is TGTGCCAGTAGTATGGGGGACAGGGTTGAGGGCTACACCTTC.